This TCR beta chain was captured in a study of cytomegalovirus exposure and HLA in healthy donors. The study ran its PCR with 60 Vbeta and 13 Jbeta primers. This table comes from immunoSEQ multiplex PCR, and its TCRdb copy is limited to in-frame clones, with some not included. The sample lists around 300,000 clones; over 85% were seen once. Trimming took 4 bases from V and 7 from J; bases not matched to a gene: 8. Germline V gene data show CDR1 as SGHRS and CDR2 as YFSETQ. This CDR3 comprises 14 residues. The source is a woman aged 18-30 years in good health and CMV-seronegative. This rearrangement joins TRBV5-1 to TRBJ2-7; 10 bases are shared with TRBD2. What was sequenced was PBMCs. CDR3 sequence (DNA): TGCGCCAGCAGCCCCAGCGGGGGGGCTTGGGAGCAGTACTTC. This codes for CASSPSGGAWEQYF.